A selection of T cell receptor beta chains follows, all from one sample in a study of shared T cell receptors in the human thymus. Profiled with immunoSEQ multiplex PCR; TCRdb holds only in-frame clones, not every one. This table has some 660,000 clones, approximately 89% appearing once. These sequences were also reported in another study, on human thymus T cells.

Sequencing used thymocytes. The receptors were gathered from a boy less than two years old with a congenital heart defect. Each CDR3 is given with its conserved first and last residue. The order of the fields is D gene, V gene, clone size, J gene, CDR3 protein, CDR3 DNA. The D gene is left open where the match is weak. Clone size appears in some rows only: once, few, many, or a class for an expanded clone.

>NA|TRBV11-2|once|TRBJ2-7
CASSLDSRVWSYEQYF
TGTGCCAGCAGCTTAGATTCCAGGGTGTGGTCCTACGAGCAGTACTTC
>TRBD2|TRBV7-8|NA|TRBJ2-7
CASSPPTSGTQYEQYF
TGTGCCAGCAGCCCCCCGACTAGCGGGACCCAGTACGAGCAGTACTTC
>TRBD1|TRBV14|NA|TRBJ2-3
CASSQDGTGSTDTQYF
TGTGCCAGCAGCCAAGACGGGACAGGTAGCACAGATACGCAGTATTTT
>NA|TRBV19|NA|TRBJ2-7
CASSTYSYEQYF
TGTGCCAGTAGTACATACAGTTACGAGCAGTACTTC
>NA|TRBV6-5|NA|TRBJ1-2
CASSYSIWHGYTF
TGTGCCAGCAGTTACTCGATTTGGCATGGCTACACCTTC
>TRBD2|TRBV4-3|NA|TRBJ2-2
CASSQGGGIGSGELFF
TGCGCCAGCAGCCAAGGGGGGGGGATTGGCTCCGGGGAGCTGTTTTTT
>TRBD2|TRBV4-1|NA|TRBJ2-3
CASSQRASGTSGSWEDTQYF
TGCGCCAGCAGCCAGCGAGCTTCCGGGACTAGCGGGTCTTGGGAAGATACGCAGTATTTT
>TRBD1|TRBV5-6|NA|TRBJ2-7
CASSNRDSHIYEQYF
TGTGCCAGCAGCAACCGGGACAGCCACATCTACGAGCAGTACTTC
>TRBD2|TRBV11-2|few|TRBJ2-3
CASSLLLTSGRGADTQYF
TGTGCCAGCAGCTTACTTTTGACTAGCGGGAGAGGAGCAGATACGCAGTATTTT
>NA|TRBV2|NA|TRBJ1-5
CASSEAPGRDPPQHF
TGTGCCAGCAGTGAAGCCCCGGGGAGGGATCCGCCCCAGCATTTT
>NA|TRBV27|once|TRBJ1-6
CASSGLNSPLHF
TGTGCCAGCAGCGGACTGAATTCACCCCTCCACTTT
>NA|TRBV27|NA|TRBJ2-3
CASSSTDTQYF
TGTGCCAGCAGTTCGACAGATACGCAGTATTTT
>TRBD1|TRBV5-6|NA|TRBJ1-1
CASSLGPQGGEAFF
TGTGCCAGCAGCCTGGGGCCACAGGGGGGTGAAGCTTTCTTT
>NA|TRBV5-8|NA|TRBJ1-5
CASSDADRRELSNQPQHF
TGTGCCAGCAGTGATGCCGACAGGCGCGAGTTGAGCAATCAGCCCCAGCATTTT
>NA|TRBV4-1|NA|TRBJ2-3
CASSLPLGALGTDTQYF
TGCGCCAGCAGCCTCCCCCTGGGGGCTTTGGGCACAGATACGCAGTATTTT
>NA|TRBV28|NA|TRBJ1-6
CASSLGYREGNSPLHF
TGTGCCAGCAGTTTAGGATACAGGGAGGGGAATTCACCCCTCCACTTT
>NA|TRBV7-2|NA|TRBJ1-2
CASSFGQKDYGYTF
TGTGCCAGCAGCTTCGGACAGAAAGACTATGGCTACACCTTC
>NA|TRBV29-1|NA|TRBJ2-7
CSVEDGTPLGEQYF
TGCAGCGTTGAAGATGGGACACCTCTAGGCGAGCAGTACTTC
>NA|TRBV19|NA|TRBJ2-2
CASIPGINTGELFF
TGTGCCAGTATTCCGGGGATCAACACCGGGGAGCTGTTTTTT
>TRBD1|TRBV5-8|NA|TRBJ1-1
CASSQHRQGSTEAFF
TGTGCCAGCAGCCAACACCGACAGGGGAGCACTGAAGCTTTCTTT
>NA|TRBV9|NA|TRBJ1-2
CASSVGGSIGGYTF
TGTGCCAGCAGCGTAGGAGGTAGTATCGGTGGCTACACCTTC
>NA|TRBV29-1|NA|TRBJ1-1
CSVAPLELVTEAFF
TGCAGCGTTGCTCCTCTGGAGTTGGTCACTGAAGCTTTCTTT
>NA|TRBV5-1|NA|TRBJ2-7
CASSSEQLSEQYF
TGCGCCAGCAGCTCCGAACAGTTAAGCGAGCAGTACTTC
>NA|TRBV4-1|NA|TRBJ2-7
CASSLRDTAYSYEQYF
TGCGCCAGCAGCCTCCGGGACACTGCCTACTCCTACGAGCAGTACTTC
>NA|TRBV19|NA|TRBJ1-6
CASSSDGYSPLHF
TGTGCCAGTAGTTCAGACGGGTATTCACCCCTCCACTTT
>TRBD2|TRBV7-9|NA|TRBJ2-3
CASSSQGTSGSPDTQYF
TGTGCCAGCAGCTCTCAGGGGACTAGCGGGAGCCCAGATACGCAGTATTTT
>TRBD1|TRBV7-2|NA|TRBJ2-7
CASSLDPGQGSPQYF
TGTGCCAGCAGCTTAGATCCGGGACAGGGGTCGCCGCAGTACTTC
>TRBD1|TRBV5-8|NA|TRBJ1-6
CASSSTGGTISNSPLHF
TGTGCCAGCAGCTCAACAGGGGGCACTATCTCAAATTCACCCCTCCACTTT
>TRBD2|TRBV2|NA|TRBJ2-7
CASRGEISSYEQYF
TGTGCCAGCCGGGGGGAAATCTCCTCCTACGAGCAGTACTTC
>NA|TRBV7-9|NA|TRBJ2-7
CASSFDTGDEQYF
TGTGCCAGCAGCTTCGATACGGGGGACGAGCAGTACTTC
>NA|TRBV28|NA|TRBJ1-6
CASNQGTYNSPLHF
TGTGCCAGCAATCAGGGGACCTATAATTCACCCCTCCACTTT
>TRBD2|TRBV11-2|NA|TRBJ2-3
CASSTGRGDLKTTDTQYF
TGTGCCAGCAGCACTGGACGGGGGGACCTCAAAACTACAGATACGCAGTATTTT